There are a few counts of the clone carrying this T cell receptor beta chain. A J-beta primer mix and a sample-barcoded 5' primer were used in a second PCR of about 7 to 12 cycles. TCRdb reanalysed the 5' RACE reads using MiXCR and keeps one entry per CDR3 protein. The sample lists roughly 1 million distinct CDR3 sequences, around 27% occurring once. The data are from a study of blood T cells in healthy people across ages. The CDR3 loop spans 14 amino acids. V was trimmed by 3 bases and J by 2 bases, leaving 10 bases between them. In germline, CDR1 is SGDLS, CDR2 YYNGEE. This sample was also put to use in a study of T cells of mothers and their children. That report adds: Per child, around 3 million TCR beta CDR3 reads were obtained, against over 9.5 million per mother.

The chain carries TRBV9 and TRBJ2-3; no reliable D call. The clonotype was recovered from a girl aged 2 to 10 in good health. Sequencing used blood. The CDR3 protein is CASSGKVTTDTQYF. In DNA, the CDR3 is TGTGCCAGCAGCGGGAAGGTAACCACAGATACGCAGTATTTT.